This TCR beta chain was captured by sequencing in a study of OX40 agonist ivuxolimab in advanced cancers. Overall study results and limits: Partial responders receiving 0.1-3.0 mg/kg showed among the lowest clonal expansion. Both CD4+ and CD8+ T cell populations in blood had undergone clonal expansion by week 6 at 0.1 to 3.0 mg/kg.

The protocol was immunoSEQ multiplex PCR, while the TCRdb copy is restricted to in-frame clones and leaves out a portion. This sample has around 94,000 clones, with 80% to 90% found just once. CDR1 SGHDT and CDR2 YYEEEE come from the germline V gene. Trimming took 9 bases from V and 4 from J; bases not matched to a gene: 9. CDR3 size: 14 residues. This clone was seen a handful of times. Antigen specificity is unknown. Specimen: CD4+ or CD8+ T cells sorted from blood, collected in a trial of the OX40 agonist ivuxolimab. This TCR came from an adult with an advanced solid tumor such as melanoma, head and neck, liver or kidney cancer. The rearrangement joins TRBV5-6 to TRBJ2-7, with 11 bases fitting TRBD2. The CDR3 reads CATAPGLAAYEQYF. CDR3 DNA sequence: TGTGCCACCGCGCCGGGACTAGCGGCTTACGAGCAGTACTTC.